A single sample is the source of the 14 T cell receptor beta chains below, sequenced in a study of patients and donors after allogeneic stem cell transplantation. TCRdb processed the RT-PCR reads anew with MiXCR; each CDR3 protein has one entry. Here the sample spans some 150,000 distinct CDR3 sequences, about 40% being singletons. Specimen: blood, either unsorted or a sorted T cell fraction (not recorded which). The receptors shown here come from a human donor who was either an allogeneic HSCT recipient or a stem cell or donor lymphocyte infusion donor (not recorded which). It is not recorded whose cells these are; they may come from a transplant donor.

In its sample, this clonotype was seen once. The chain has TRBV29-1 and TRBJ2-4; 9 nucleotides agree with TRBD2. CDR3 length: 18 amino acids. V was clipped by 7 bases and J by 0 bases; unmatched bases: 16. Germline CDR1 and CDR2: SQVTM and ANQGSEA. In nucleotides, the CDR3 is TGCAGCGCCCTGGGGCCTAGCGGGGCCCCCACAGCCAAAAACATTCAGTACTTC. As protein: CSALGPSGAPTAKNIQYF.

In its sample, this clonotype was seen a few times. The chain joins TRBV28 to TRBJ2-3; 8 bases match TRBD2. Germline V gives CDR1 MDHEN, CDR2 SYDVKM. The CDR3 contains 13 residues. V was clipped by 7 bases and J by 7 bases; unmatched bases: 7. The CDR3 DNA follows: TGTGCCAGCAACGGGGGGGCGGTGAATACGCAGTATTTT. Translated: CASNGGAVNTQYF.

The V and J genes are TRBV2 and TRBJ2-7; D gene uncertain. Trimming shortened V by 8 bases and J by 3 bases, and 5 bases separated the two germline ends. The CDR3 spans 10 residues. Germline CDR1 reads SNHLY; CDR2 reads FYNNEI. CDR3 sequence reads: CASAGYEQYF. The CDR3 region has the DNA TGTGCCAGCGCAGGCTACGAGCAGTACTTC.

This clonotype was observed a handful of times. The V call is TRBV6-5, the J call TRBJ1-1; TRBD1 matches at 7 bases. The CDR3 runs 17 residues. Looked up from germline, CDR1 is MNHEY and CDR2 is SVGAGI. V shed 6 bases, J shed 2 bases, and the junction held 15 bases outside the gene matches. The CDR3 loop is CASSPLTGIEENTEAFF. CDR3 nucleotide sequence: TGTGCCAGCAGCCCCTTGACAGGGATTGAGGAAAACACTGAAGCTTTCTTT.

This clonotype was counted between two and nine times. The V gene is TRBV12-3 or TRBV12-4, the J gene TRBJ1-1; D is unresolved. V lost 5 bases, J lost 0 bases, and 13 bases lay in between. CDR3 length: 15 residues. The CDR3 sequence: CASSLLGRVNTEAFF. The CDR3 DNA is TGTGCCAGCAGTCTCTTGGGGAGGGTGAACACTGAAGCTTTCTTT.

The chain uses TRBV10-3 and TRBJ2-1; 7 nucleotides line up with TRBD2. There are 16 residues in the CDR3. Germline assignment: CDR1 ENHRY and CDR2 SYGVKD. V was clipped by 3 bases and J by 0 bases; unmatched bases: 5. The CDR3 here is CAISDGSGPSYNEQFF. DNA of the CDR3: TGTGCCATCAGTGATGGTAGCGGGCCCTCCTACAATGAGCAGTTCTTC.

The V gene is TRBV20-1, the J gene TRBJ1-6, with no clear D. V lost 3 bases to trimming and J lost 14 bases, with 20 bases between them. Germline values: CDR1 DFQATT, CDR2 SNEGSKA (reference sequence). This CDR3 is 14 amino acids long. Written as DNA, the CDR3 is TGCAGTGCTAGCAGGCAGGCCCTTCCGAGATCCCTCCACTTT. It encodes CSASRQALPRSLHF.

This clonotype was picked up a small number of times. DNA of the CDR3: TGCAGCGCTCGGTTTGGAGCGAACACCGGGGAGCTGTTTTTT. Translated, it gives CSARFGANTGELFF. The rearrangement links TRBV29-1 to TRBJ2-2; D call uncertain. The CDR3 runs to 14 residues. CDR1 is SQVTM and CDR2 is ANQGSEA in the germline V gene. The V gene lost 7 bases and the J gene lost 0 bases, with 12 bases spanning the gap.

The V call is TRBV7-9, the J call TRBJ1-1; D not certain. The CDR3 is 13 residues long. V lost 7 bases to trimming and J lost 6 bases, with 15 bases between them. Germline lookup yields CDR1 SEHNR and CDR2 FQNEAQ (reference sequence). The CDR3: CASIKGPNAEAFF. CDR3 DNA sequence: TGTGCCAGCATAAAGGGTCCTAACGCTGAAGCTTTCTTT. Drawing the rest from reference TRBV7-9 and TRBJ1-1, the complete variable domain is DTGVSQNPRHKITKRGQNVTFRCDPISEHNRLYWYRQTLGQGPEFLTYFQNEAQLEKSRLLSDRFSAERPKGSFSTLEIQRTEQGDSAMYLCASIKGPNAEAFFGQGTRLTVV.

CDR3 DNA: TGTGCCAGATCCTCTGCGGGACAGCTTTACAATGAGCAGTTCTTC. Amino acids: CARSSAGQLYNEQFF. This chain connects TRBV27 to TRBJ2-1; D may be TRBD1 (7 bases). The CDR3 is 15 residues long. CDR1 and CDR2 from the germline V gene are MNHEY and SMNVEV (reference sequence). Deletions cut 9 bases from V and 4 bases from J, with 19 bases between.

The gene calls are TRBV3-1 and TRBJ1-1; 10 bases map to TRBD1. The CDR3 loop spans 18 amino acids. Germline V CDR1 and CDR2: LGHDT, YNNKEL (reference sequence). The ends lost 3 bases at V and 3 bases at J; junction bases unmatched: 13. As DNA, the CDR3 is TGTGCCAGCAGCCATTATGACAGGACAGGGGGGCCTGACACTGAAGCTTTCTTT. Translation gives CASSHYDRTGGPDTEAFF.

The chain carries TRBV6-6 and TRBJ1-4; weak D call: TRBD1 (5 bases). CDR1 MNHNY and CDR2 SVGAGI come from the germline V gene (reference sequence). The CDR3 consists of 15 residues. V lost 7 bases to trimming and J lost 2 bases, with 14 bases between them. CDR3 in amino acids: CASTPRDSTNEKLFF. CDR3 sequence (DNA): TGTGCCAGCACCCCCCGCGACAGCACTAATGAAAAACTGTTTTTT.

The chain links TRBV12-3 or TRBV12-4 to TRBJ1-6, with D hard to call. The CDR3 runs to 15 residues. V gave up 6 bases and J gave up 13 bases, with 22 bases separating them. The CDR3: CASSNEAGPTAPLHF. In DNA, the CDR3 is TGTGCCAGCAGCAACGAGGCAGGTCCTACGGCGCCCCTCCACTTT.

This CDR3 is CASSYGGEQETQYF. In DNA, the CDR3 is TGTGCCAGCAGTTACGGAGGGGAGCAAGAGACCCAGTACTTC. The chain is built from TRBV6-5 and TRBJ2-5, with D possibly being TRBD2 (6 bases). The CDR3 covers 14 residues. Per the germline V gene, CDR1 is MNHEY and CDR2 is SVGAGI. Trimming shortened V by 2 bases and J by 2 bases, and 9 bases separated the two germline ends.